This record concerns one T cell receptor (beta chain) sequence. Its cognate antigen is unknown. The germline CDR1 and CDR2 sequences are SGHDT and YYEEEE. The ends lost 4 bases at V and 4 bases at J; junction bases unmatched: 5. There are 14 residues in the CDR3. The data derive from a study of T cell responses to AZD1222 COVID-19 vaccine. General observations from the study: White British donors predominated, females outnumbered males, and clonal diversity was possibly underestimated. Spike-specific TCR depth and breadth grew after two AZD1222 doses.

Here immunoSEQ multiplex PCR was the method, and the copy in TCRdb shows in-frame clones only, minus some. The sample includes 150,000 or so clones. Sequencing was carried out using peripheral blood. This chain joins TRBV5-6 and TRBJ1-1; 9 bases are shared with TRBD1. The origin of this receptor is an adult in good health. Here the CDR3 reads CASSRTGATTEAFF. As DNA, the CDR3 is TGTGCCAGCAGCCGGACAGGGGCCACCACTGAAGCTTTCTTT.